This T cell receptor beta chain stems from a study of blood T cell repertoires in COVID-19. While infection was still active, Seattle patients were enrolled and then followed longitudinally. Sequencing was performed with immunoSEQ multiplex PCR; in TCRdb, only in-frame clones are kept and a portion is missing. The table lists some 260,000 clones, about nine tenths of them singletons, with roughly 6.8% in the top ten. The receptor comes from a woman aged 25 to 39 with COVID-19, enrolled during active disease. The sequenced material came from peripheral blood.

The CDR3 nucleotides are TGTGCCAGTAGATACCGGGACAGCCCCCAAGAGACCCAGTACTTC. Translation: CASRYRDSPQETQYF. The V call is TRBV19, the J call TRBJ2-5; 7 bases match TRBD1. The CDR3 length is 15 residues. With 6 bases clipped from V and 1 base from J, the junction kept 8 bases outside the gene matches. From germline, CDR1 is LNHDA and CDR2 SQIVND (reference sequence).